The text below deals with one T cell receptor (beta chain). Its antigen is as yet unknown. The data were obtained in a study of T-cell memory formation after mild COVID-19. Study-level information: TCR clustering was largely donor specific. Study-level findings and limits: Memory cells collected pre-infection included some clones that later responded, suggesting cross-reactive memory joined.

Employing constant-segment primers, 5'RACE generated TCR alpha and TCR beta cDNA libraries bearing sample barcodes and UMIs. TCRdb independently ran MiXCR on the 5' RACE reads; one entry per CDR3 protein. Among 75,000 to 90,000 distinct CDR3 sequences, roughly 13% were seen once, and the ten largest hold around 29%. Trimming removed 5 bases at V and 0 bases at J, with 14 bases between. The CDR3 contains 16 residues. Germline V lookup: CDR1 SGHTA, CDR2 FQGNSA. Sequencing was performed on PBMCs or a T cell subset sorted from them (not recorded which). The receptor's source is an adult woman who had mild COVID-19 (a few samples of this study predate the infection). Cell type and time point are not known. This chain connects TRBV7-2 to TRBJ2-1; D call uncertain. CDR3 amino acids: CASSRDGPGSYNEQFF. The CDR3 DNA follows: TGTGCCAGCAGCCGCGACGGGCCGGGCTCCTACAATGAGCAGTTCTTC.